These T cell receptor beta chains were read from a single sample in a study of T cell responses to AZD1222 COVID-19 vaccine. The method was immunoSEQ multiplex PCR; TCRdb's version includes in-frame clones alone and lacks a portion of them. The sample holds under 130,000 clones, nearly 90% seen once. The specimen was peripheral blood, collected 28 days after the second AZD1222 dose. These receptors were obtained from an adult who received the AZD1222 COVID-19 vaccine. Both conserved end residues are part of each CDR3. D genes are given only for firm matches. Part of the rows lack a size; the others show once, few, many or a class for expanded clones.

j_call clone_size d_call v_call cdr3_aa cdr3_nt
TRBJ2-1 . . TRBV28 CASSLLGDSSYNEQFF TGTGCCAGCAGTCTCCTAGGGGATAGCTCCTACAATGAGCAGTTCTTC
TRBJ1-2 . . TRBV28 CASSPLRTAGGYTF TGTGCCAGCAGTCCACTTAGGACAGCAGGTGGCTACACCTTC
TRBJ1-1 . . TRBV2 CASSIWANTEAFF TGTGCCAGCAGTATTTGGGCGAACACTGAAGCTTTCTTT
TRBJ2-7 . . TRBV7-5 CVSPPPSGSYEQYF TGTGTCAGCCCCCCCCCTAGCGGGAGTTACGAGCAGTACTTC
TRBJ2-7 . TRBD1 TRBV18 CASSPWDSYEQYF TGTGCCAGCTCACCGTGGGACAGCTACGAGCAGTACTTC
TRBJ2-7 . . TRBV5-1 CASSLDPSGIYEQYF TGCGCCAGCAGCTTGGACCCGTCGGGCATTTACGAGCAGTACTTC
TRBJ1-2 . TRBD1 TRBV5-4 CASSSGQAAPYGYTF TGTGCCAGCAGCTCCGGACAGGCGGCGCCTTATGGCTACACCTTC
TRBJ1-1 . . TRBV29-1 CSVEDLGPTGRTEAFF TGCAGCGTTGAAGATCTAGGGCCTACAGGGCGGACTGAAGCTTTCTTT
TRBJ2-3 once . TRBV12-2 CASRLTTSTDTQYF TGTGCAAGTCGCTTAACTACTAGCACAGATACGCAGTATTTT
TRBJ1-1 . TRBD1 TRBV7-3 CASSLLGQGTEAFF TGTGCCAGCAGCTTACTCGGACAGGGTACTGAAGCTTTCTTT
TRBJ2-3 . . TRBV7-3 CASSFGLSTDTQYF TGTGCCAGCAGCTTCGGACTATCCACAGATACGCAGTATTTT
TRBJ1-3 . . TRBV10-3 CAISSVHSGPHSGNTIYF TGTGCCATCAGTTCCGTTCATTCAGGGCCCCACTCTGGAAACACCATATATTTT
TRBJ2-7 . . TRBV5-1 CASSLGRHYEQYF TGCGCCAGCAGCTTGGGGCGTCACTACGAGCAGTACTTC
TRBJ2-1 . . TRBV24-1 CATSLRDNEQFF TGTGCCACCAGTCTCAGGGACAATGAGCAGTTCTTC
TRBJ1-3 . . TRBV5-1 CASSQDQGYGNTIYF TGCGCCAGCAGCCAAGATCAGGGGTATGGAAACACCATATATTTT
TRBJ1-2 . . TRBV6-5 CASRPETGPNYGYTF TGTGCCAGCAGACCAGAGACAGGACCGAACTATGGCTACACCTTC
TRBJ2-3 . . TRBV5-6 CASSLGGRADTQYF TGTGCCAGCAGCTTGGGCGGTCGAGCGGATACGCAGTATTTT
TRBJ2-2 . TRBD2 TRBV7-8 CASSFPIAGTGELFF TGTGCCAGCAGCTTCCCGATAGCGGGCACCGGGGAGCTGTTTTTT
TRBJ2-3 . TRBD2 TRBV6-2/TRBV6-3 CASSLGGRPMGTDTQYF TGTGCCAGCAGTCTGGGCGGGAGGCCTATGGGCACAGATACGCAGTATTTT
TRBJ2-7 . TRBD1 TRBV3-1/TRBV3-2 CASSRSGTGGLEQYF TGTGCCAGCAGCCGATCCGGGACAGGGGGCCTCGAGCAGTACTTC